The next 3 T cell receptor beta chains were all read from a single sample in a study of regulatory T cells in long-lasting Graves disease. Noted time point: newly diagnosed GD, antithyroid drugs for less than 3 months. PBMC-derived RNA was used for the TCR library. With iRepertoire HTBI primers and Arm-PCR of CDR3 regions, TCR beta libraries were built. Each CDR3 protein gets one entry after TCRdb re-called the multiplex PCR reads with MiXCR. Counted here are about 400,000 distinct CDR3 sequences, 15% occurring once; the ten biggest clones make up 22%. Sequencing was performed on peripheral blood mononuclear cells (PBMCs), taken at new diagnosis, from a patient treated with antithyroid drugs. The receptors were sampled from a female donor with Graves disease.

The V gene is TRBV28, the J gene TRBJ2-3; D is possibly TRBD1 or TRBD2 (5 bases each). V dropped 5 bases and J dropped 2 bases, with 17 bases sitting between them. Per the germline V gene, CDR1 is MDHEN and CDR2 is SYDVKM. The CDR3 runs 16 residues. The CDR3 nucleotides read TGTGCCAGCAGTGATGGATCGGGGCCGAACACAGATACGCAGTATTTT. Protein product: CASSDGSGPNTDTQYF.

In this sample, this clonotype turned up once. The chain recombines TRBV3-1 with TRBJ2-7; D is possibly TRBD2 (5 bases). V was shortened by 1 base and J by 6 bases, with 10 bases between the two germline ends. CDR3 length equals 13 residues. CDR1 LGHDT and CDR2 YNNKEL come from the germline V gene (reference sequence). CDR3 in amino acids: CASSQVASSEQYF. The CDR3 coding sequence is TGTGCCAGCAGCCAAGTGGCTAGCTCCGAGCAGTACTTC.

This clonotype was recorded at least ten times. V gene TRBV7-8 combines with J gene TRBJ2-7, with TRBD1 identical over 7 bases. The CDR3 consists of 15 residues. CDR1 SGHVS and CDR2 FQNEAQ come from the germline V gene. Trimming removed 4 bases from V and 3 bases from J; junction bases left unmatched: 9. The CDR3 reads CASSSTPGQYYEQYF. CDR3 sequence (DNA): TGTGCCAGCAGCTCGACCCCGGGACAGTACTACGAGCAGTACTTC.